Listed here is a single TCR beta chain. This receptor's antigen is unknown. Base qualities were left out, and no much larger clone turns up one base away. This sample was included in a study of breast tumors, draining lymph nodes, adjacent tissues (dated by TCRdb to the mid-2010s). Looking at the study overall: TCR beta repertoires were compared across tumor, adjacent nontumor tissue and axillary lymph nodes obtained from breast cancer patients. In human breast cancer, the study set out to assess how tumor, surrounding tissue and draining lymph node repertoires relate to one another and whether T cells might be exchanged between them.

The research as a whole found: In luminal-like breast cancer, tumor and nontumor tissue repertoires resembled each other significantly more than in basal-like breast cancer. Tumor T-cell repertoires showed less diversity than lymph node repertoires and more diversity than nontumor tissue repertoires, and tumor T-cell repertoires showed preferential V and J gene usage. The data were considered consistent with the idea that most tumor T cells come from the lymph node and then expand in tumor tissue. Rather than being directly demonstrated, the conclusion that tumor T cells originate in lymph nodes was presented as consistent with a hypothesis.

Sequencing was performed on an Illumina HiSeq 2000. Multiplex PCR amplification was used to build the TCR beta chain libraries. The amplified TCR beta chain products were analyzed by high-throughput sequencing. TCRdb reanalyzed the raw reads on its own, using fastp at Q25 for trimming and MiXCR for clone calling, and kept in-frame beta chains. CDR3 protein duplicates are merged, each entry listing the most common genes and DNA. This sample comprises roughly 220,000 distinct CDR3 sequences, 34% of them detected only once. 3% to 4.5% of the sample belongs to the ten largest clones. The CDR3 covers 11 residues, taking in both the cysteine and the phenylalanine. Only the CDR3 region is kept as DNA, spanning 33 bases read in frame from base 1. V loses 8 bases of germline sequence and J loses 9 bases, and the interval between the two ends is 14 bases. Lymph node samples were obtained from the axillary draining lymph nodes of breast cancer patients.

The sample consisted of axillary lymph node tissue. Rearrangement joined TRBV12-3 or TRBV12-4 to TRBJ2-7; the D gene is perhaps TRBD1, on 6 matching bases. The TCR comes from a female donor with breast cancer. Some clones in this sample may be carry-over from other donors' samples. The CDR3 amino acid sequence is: CASENRERQYF. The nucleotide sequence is TGTGCCAGCGAAAACAGGGAAAGGCAGTACTTC.